This entry features one T cell receptor beta chain sequence. Its antigen is still unknown. Per germline, CDR1 MNHEY and CDR2 SVGAGI. CDR3 length: 16 amino acids. The V gene lost 2 bases and the J gene lost 0 bases, with 13 bases spanning the gap. This entry belongs to a study of chemoradiotherapy in HPV16-positive cancers. Overall study findings and caveats: Better recurrence-free survival went with HPV-responsive T-cell expansion in HPV16-positive patients.

Libraries were prepared by immunoSEQ multiplex PCR; TCRdb keeps only in-frame clonotypes and omits some of them. The sample consists of several thousand clones, around 83% of them appearing once. The sample was tumor tissue, taken from a patient who underwent chemoradiotherapy. The chain links TRBV6-5 to TRBJ1-1; no clear D. The sequence was obtained from a human donor with HPV-associated anogenital cancer. The CDR3 reads CASSYVKTHMNTEAFF. CDR3 in DNA: TGTGCCAGCAGTTACGTCAAGACACACATGAACACTGAAGCTTTCTTT.